This T cell receptor beta chain was sequenced during a study of T cell responses to AZD1222 COVID-19 vaccine. Findings and caveats of the study: Two doses of AZD1222 preceded a rise in Spike-specific TCR breadth and depth. No repertoire was sampled before or during the peak T cell response, only after it. Across the whole spike, CD4 TCRs peaked at regions 160-218 and 743-854.

Notes on this clone: Its target is unknown.

The method was immunoSEQ multiplex PCR; TCRdb's version includes in-frame clones alone and lacks a portion of them. The data show about 85,000 clones, with about nine tenths seen just once and 5.5% to 8% held by the top ten. CDR3 length equals 14 residues. Germline CDR1 and CDR2: MNHEY and SVGAGI. Trimming pared 4 bases from V and 4 bases from J, leaving 14 bases between. The clonotype originates from an adult in good health. This material consisted of peripheral blood, taken on day 0 of AZD1222 vaccination. This chain links TRBV6-5 with TRBJ2-7; the D gene is possibly TRBD1 (5 bases). The DNA for the CDR3 is TGTGCCAGCAGTTCCCCCTCCGACAGTTACGAGCAGTACTTC. Its translation: CASSSPSDSYEQYF.